The clone carrying this T cell receptor (beta chain) has at least ten counts. The antigen remains unidentified. A second PCR, run for roughly 7 to 12 cycles, used a sample-barcoded 5' primer plus a J-beta primer mix. CDR3-containing paired-end reads numbered at least 2.5 million in each sample. One entry per CDR3 protein results from TCRdb running MiXCR on the 5' RACE reads. Of about 1.7 million distinct CDR3 sequences in the sample, roughly 28% were seen once. Germline V lookup: CDR1 DFQATT, CDR2 SNEGSKA (reference sequence). This CDR3 has 13 amino acids. Trimming removed 0 bases from V and 13 bases from J, with 18 bases in between. The entry originates in a study of blood T cells in healthy people across ages. Overall study results and limits: Long-lived and aged donors differed, with more naive CD4+ cells and higher diversity in the long-lived. With age, beta diversity per million T cells declined roughly linearly, significantly by over 35.

In terms of origin and age, donors were healthy Caucasian individuals from Russia aged roughly 6 to 95. The chain recombines TRBV20-1 with TRBJ1-2, with D unclear. Sequenced input: blood. The sequence was obtained from a woman between 25 and 40 years old in good health. CDR3 coding DNA: TGCAGTGCTAGAGATGTGGCAACGGCCAAGCCCACCTTC. Translation: CSARDVATAKPTF.